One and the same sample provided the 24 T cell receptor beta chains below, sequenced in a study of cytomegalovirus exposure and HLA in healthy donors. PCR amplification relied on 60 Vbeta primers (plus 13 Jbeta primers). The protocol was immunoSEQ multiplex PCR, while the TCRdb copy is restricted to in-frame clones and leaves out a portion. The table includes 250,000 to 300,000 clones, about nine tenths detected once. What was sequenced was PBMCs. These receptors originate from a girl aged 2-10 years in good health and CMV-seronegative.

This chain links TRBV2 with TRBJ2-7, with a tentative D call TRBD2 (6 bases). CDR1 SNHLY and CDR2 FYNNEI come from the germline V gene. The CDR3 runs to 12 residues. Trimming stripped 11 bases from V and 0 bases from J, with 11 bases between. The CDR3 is CAGGTYSYEQYF. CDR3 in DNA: TGTGCCGGCGGGACGTACTCCTACGAGCAGTACTTC.

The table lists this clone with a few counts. The CDR3 reads CASSPGGSDTEAFF. The CDR3 coding sequence is TGTGCCAGCAGCCCAGGGGGCTCGGACACTGAAGCTTTCTTT. V and J are TRBV5-6 and TRBJ1-1, with 8 bases that match TRBD1. The V gene end was trimmed by 4 bases and the J gene end by 3 bases; junction bases not matched to a gene: 5. Germline CDR1 SGHDT, CDR2 YYEEEE. The length of the CDR3 is 14 residues.

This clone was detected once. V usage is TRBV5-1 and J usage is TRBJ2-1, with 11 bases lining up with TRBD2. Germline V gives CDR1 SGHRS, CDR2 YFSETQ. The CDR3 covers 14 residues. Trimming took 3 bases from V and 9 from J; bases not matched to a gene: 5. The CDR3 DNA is TGCGCCAGCAGCTCTCTAGCGGGGGGCGGTGAGCAGTTCTTC. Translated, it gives CASSSLAGGGEQFF.

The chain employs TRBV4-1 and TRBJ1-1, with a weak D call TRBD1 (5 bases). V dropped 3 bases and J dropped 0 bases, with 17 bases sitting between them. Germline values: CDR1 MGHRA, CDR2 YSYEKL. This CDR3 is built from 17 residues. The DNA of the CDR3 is TGCGCCAGCAGCCACCGGGAGGGGTCGTCAATGAACACTGAAGCTTTCTTT. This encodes CASSHREGSSMNTEAFF.

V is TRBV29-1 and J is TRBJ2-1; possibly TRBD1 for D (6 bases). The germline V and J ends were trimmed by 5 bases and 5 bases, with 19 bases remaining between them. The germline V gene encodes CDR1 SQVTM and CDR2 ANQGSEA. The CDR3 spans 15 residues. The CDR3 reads CSVRYFGTLNNEQFF. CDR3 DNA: TGCAGCGTTCGCTATTTCGGGACACTCAACAATGAGCAGTTCTTC.

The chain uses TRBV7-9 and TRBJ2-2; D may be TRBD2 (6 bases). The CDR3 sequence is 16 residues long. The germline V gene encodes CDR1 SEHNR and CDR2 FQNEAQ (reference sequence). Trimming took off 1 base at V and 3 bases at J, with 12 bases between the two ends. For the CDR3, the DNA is TGTGCCAGCAGCTTAGGGGACTGGCTAGACACCGGGGAGCTGTTTTTT. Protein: CASSLGDWLDTGELFF.

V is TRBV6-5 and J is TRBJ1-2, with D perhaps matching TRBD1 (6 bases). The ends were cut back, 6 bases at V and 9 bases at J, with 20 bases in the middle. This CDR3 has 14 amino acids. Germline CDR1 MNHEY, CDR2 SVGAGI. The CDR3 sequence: CASSPSGGQVRYTF. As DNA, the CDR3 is TGTGCCAGCAGCCCATCCGGGGGGCAGGTCCGCTACACCTTC.

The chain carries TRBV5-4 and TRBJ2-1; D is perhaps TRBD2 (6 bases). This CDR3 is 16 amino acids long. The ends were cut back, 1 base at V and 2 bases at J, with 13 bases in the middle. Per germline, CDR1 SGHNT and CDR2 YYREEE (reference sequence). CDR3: CASSLLGSGTYNEQFF. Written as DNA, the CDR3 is TGTGCCAGCAGCTTGCTAGGTAGCGGAACCTACAATGAGCAGTTCTTC.

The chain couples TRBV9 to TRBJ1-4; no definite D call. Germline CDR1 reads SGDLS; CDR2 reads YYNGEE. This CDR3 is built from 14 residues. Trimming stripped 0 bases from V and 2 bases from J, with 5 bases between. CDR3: CASSVGGTNEKLFF. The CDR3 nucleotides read TGTGCCAGCAGCGTAGGCGGCACTAATGAAAAACTGTTTTTT.

This CDR3 reads CASSPLGLTDTQYF. DNA of the CDR3: TGTGCCAGCAGTCCCTTGGGCCTCACAGATACGCAGTATTTT. The chain recombines TRBV28 with TRBJ2-3; D is unclear. The germline V gene encodes CDR1 MDHEN and CDR2 SYDVKM. Trimming removed 5 bases from V and 2 bases from J, with 11 bases in between. This CDR3 spans 14 amino acids.

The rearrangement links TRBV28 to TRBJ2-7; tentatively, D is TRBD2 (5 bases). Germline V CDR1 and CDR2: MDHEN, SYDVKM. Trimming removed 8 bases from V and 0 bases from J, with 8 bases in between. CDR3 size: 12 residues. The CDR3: CASGLPSYEQYF. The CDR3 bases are TGTGCCAGCGGACTTCCCTCCTACGAGCAGTACTTC.

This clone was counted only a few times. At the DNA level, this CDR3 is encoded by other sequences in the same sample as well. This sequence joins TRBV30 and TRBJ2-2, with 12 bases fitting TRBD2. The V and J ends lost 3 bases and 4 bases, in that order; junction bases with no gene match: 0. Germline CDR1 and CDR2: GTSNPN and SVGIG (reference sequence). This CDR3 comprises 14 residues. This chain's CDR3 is CAWRLAGGTGELFF. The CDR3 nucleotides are TGTGCCTGGAGACTAGCGGGGGGCACCGGGGAGCTGTTTTTT.

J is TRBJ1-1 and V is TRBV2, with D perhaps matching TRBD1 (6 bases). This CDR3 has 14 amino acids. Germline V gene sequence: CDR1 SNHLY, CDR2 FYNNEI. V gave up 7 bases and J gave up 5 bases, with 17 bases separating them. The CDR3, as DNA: TGTGCCAGCACAGAAGTCAGGGGTCGGACTGAAGCTTTCTTT. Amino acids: CASTEVRGRTEAFF.

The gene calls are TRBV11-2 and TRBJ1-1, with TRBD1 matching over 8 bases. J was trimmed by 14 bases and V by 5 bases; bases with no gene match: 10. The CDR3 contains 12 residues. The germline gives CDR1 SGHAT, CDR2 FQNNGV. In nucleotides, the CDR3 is TGTGCCAGCAGCCTGGGACAGGCCACCGCGTTCTTT. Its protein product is CASSLGQATAFF.

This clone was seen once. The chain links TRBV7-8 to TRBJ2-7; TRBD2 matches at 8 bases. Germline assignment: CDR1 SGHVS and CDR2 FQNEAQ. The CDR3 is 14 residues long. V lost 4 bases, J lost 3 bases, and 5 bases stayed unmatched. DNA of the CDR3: TGTGCCAGCAGCTATCCGGGACTAGACTACGAGCAGTACTTC. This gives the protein CASSYPGLDYEQYF.

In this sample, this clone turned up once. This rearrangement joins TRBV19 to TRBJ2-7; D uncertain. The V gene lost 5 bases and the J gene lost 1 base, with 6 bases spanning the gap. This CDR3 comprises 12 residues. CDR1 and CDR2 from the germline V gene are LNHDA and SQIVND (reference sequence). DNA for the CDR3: TGTGCCAGTAGTTCTGTTTCCTACGAGCAGTACTTC. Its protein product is CASSSVSYEQYF. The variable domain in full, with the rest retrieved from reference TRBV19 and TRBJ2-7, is DGGITQSPKYLFRKEGQNVTLSCEQNLNHDAMYWYRQDPGQGLRLIYYSQIVNDFQKGDIAEGYSVSREKKESFPLTVTSAQKNPTAFYLCASSSVSYEQYFGPGTRLTVT.

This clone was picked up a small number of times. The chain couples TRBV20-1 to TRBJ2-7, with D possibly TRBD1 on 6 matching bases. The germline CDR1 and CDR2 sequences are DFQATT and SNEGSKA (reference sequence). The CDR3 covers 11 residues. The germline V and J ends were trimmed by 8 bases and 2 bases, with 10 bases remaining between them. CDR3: CSFGQPYEQYF. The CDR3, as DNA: TGCAGTTTCGGACAGCCCTACGAGCAGTACTTC.

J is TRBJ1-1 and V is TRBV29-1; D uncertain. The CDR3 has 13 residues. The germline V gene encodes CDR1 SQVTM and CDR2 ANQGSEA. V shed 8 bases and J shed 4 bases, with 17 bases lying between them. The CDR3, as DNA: TGCAGCTCTACGGCGGGTGCCGGCACTGAAGCTTTCTTT. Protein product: CSSTAGAGTEAFF.

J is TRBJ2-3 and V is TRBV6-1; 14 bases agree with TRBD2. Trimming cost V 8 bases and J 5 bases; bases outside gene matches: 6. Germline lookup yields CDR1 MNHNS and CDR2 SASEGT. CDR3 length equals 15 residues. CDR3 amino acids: CASRGTSGSKDTQYF. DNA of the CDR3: TGTGCCAGCCGCGGGACTAGCGGGAGTAAAGATACGCAGTATTTT.

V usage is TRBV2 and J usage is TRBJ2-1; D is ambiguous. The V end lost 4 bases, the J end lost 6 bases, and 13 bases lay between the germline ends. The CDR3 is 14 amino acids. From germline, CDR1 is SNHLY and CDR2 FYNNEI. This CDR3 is CASSVQGERNEQFF. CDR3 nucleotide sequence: TGTGCCAGCAGTGTTCAAGGTGAGCGCAATGAGCAGTTCTTC.

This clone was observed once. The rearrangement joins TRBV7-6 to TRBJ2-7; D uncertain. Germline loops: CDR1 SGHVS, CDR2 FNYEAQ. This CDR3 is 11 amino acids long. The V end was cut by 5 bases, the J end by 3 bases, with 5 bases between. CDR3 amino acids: CASSPGYEQYF. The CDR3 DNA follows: TGTGCCAGCAGCCCCGGCTACGAGCAGTACTTC.

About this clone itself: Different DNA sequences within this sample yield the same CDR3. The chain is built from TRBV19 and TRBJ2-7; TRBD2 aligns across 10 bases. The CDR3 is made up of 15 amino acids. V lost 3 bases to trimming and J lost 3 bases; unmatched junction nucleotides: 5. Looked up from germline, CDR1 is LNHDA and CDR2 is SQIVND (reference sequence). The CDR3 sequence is CASSIGSGGLYEQYF. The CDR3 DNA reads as TGTGCCAGTAGTATTGGTAGCGGGGGGCTCTACGAGCAGTACTTC.

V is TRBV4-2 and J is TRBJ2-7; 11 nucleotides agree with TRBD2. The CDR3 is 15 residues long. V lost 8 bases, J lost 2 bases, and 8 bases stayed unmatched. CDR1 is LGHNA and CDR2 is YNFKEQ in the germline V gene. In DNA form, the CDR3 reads TGTGCCAGCGGACCCACACTAGCGGGAGCCTACGAGCAGTACTTC. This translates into CASGPTLAGAYEQYF.

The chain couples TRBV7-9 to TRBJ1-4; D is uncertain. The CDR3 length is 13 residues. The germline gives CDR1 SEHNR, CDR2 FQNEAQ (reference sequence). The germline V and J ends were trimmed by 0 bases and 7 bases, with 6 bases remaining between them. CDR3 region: CASSLAGSEKLFF. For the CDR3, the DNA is TGTGCCAGCAGCTTAGCGGGGAGTGAAAAACTGTTTTTT.